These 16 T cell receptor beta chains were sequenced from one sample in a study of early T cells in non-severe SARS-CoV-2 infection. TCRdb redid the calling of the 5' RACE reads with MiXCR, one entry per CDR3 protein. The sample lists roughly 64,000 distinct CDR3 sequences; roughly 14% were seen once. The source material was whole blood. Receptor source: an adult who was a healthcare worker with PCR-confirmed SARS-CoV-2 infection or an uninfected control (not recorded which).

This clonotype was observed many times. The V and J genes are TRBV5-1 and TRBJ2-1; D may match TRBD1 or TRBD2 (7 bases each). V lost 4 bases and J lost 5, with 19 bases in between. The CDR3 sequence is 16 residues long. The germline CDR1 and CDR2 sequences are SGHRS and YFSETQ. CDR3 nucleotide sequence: TGCGCCAGCAGCAGGGAGGGGGCCCCTGGCGACAATGAGCAGTTCTTC. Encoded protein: CASSREGAPGDNEQFF.

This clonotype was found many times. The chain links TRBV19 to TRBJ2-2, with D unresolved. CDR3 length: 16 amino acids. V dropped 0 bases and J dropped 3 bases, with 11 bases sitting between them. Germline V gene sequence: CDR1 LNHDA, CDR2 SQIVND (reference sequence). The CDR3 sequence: CASSIERQTYTGELFF. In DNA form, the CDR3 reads TGTGCCAGTAGTATAGAGCGCCAGACCTACACCGGGGAGCTGTTTTTT.

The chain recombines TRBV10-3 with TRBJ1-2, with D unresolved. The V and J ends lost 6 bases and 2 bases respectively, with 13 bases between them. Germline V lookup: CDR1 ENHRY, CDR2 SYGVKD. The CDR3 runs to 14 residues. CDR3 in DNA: TGTGCCATCAGCTCCCAGTCGGCCAACTATGGCTACACCTTC. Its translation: CAISSQSANYGYTF.

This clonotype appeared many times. For the CDR3, the DNA is TGTGCCAGCAGTGGTTCGGACAGGGACTCCTACGAGCAGTACTTC. This codes for CASSGSDRDSYEQYF. This chain connects TRBV2 to TRBJ2-7, with TRBD1 matching over 8 bases. Per germline, CDR1 SNHLY and CDR2 FYNNEI. V dropped 4 bases and J dropped 0; count of bases not matched to a gene: 5. The CDR3 is 15 residues long.

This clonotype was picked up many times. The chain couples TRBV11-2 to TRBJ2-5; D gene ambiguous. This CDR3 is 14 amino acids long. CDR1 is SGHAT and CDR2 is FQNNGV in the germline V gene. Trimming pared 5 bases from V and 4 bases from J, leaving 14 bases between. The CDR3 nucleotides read TGTGCCAGCAGCCTCCGGCAGTTCGGAGAGACCCAGTACTTC. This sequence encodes CASSLRQFGETQYF.

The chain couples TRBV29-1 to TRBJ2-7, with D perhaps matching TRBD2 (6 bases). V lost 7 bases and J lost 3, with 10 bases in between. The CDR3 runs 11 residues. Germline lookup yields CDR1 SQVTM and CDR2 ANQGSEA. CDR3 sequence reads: CSAGVDYEQYF. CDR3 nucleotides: TGCAGCGCGGGGGTGGACTACGAGCAGTACTTC.

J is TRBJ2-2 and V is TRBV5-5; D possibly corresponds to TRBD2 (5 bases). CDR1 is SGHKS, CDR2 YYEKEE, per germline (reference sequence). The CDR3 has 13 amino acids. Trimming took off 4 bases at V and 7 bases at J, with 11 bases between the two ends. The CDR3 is CASSTGSIGELFF. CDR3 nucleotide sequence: TGTGCCAGCAGCACTGGGAGTATCGGGGAGCTGTTTTTT.

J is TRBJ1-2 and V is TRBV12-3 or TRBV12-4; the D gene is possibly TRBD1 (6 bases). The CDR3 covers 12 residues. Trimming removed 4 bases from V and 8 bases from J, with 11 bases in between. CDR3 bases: TGTGCCAGCAGTTCCGCAGGGGAAGGCTACACCTTC. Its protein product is CASSSAGEGYTF.

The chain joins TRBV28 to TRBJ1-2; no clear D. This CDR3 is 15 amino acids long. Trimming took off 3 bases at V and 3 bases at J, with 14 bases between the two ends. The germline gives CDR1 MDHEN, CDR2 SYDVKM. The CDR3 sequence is CASSFRPDIDYGYTF. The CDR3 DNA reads TGTGCCAGCAGTTTTAGGCCCGACATAGACTATGGCTACACCTTC.

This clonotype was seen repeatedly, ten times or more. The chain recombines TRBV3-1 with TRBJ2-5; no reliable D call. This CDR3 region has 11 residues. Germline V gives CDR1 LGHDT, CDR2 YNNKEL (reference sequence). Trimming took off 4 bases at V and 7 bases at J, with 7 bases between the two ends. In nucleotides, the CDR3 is TGTGCCAGCAGCCTAGACCGGACCCAGTACTTC. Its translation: CASSLDRTQYF.

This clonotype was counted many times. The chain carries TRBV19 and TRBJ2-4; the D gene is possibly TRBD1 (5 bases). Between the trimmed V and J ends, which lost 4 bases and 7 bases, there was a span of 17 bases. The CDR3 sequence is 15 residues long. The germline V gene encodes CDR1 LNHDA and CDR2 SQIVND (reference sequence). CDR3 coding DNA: TGTGCCAGTAGTACCCAGGCAGGGCTCCTGAACATTCAGTACTTC. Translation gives CASSTQAGLLNIQYF.

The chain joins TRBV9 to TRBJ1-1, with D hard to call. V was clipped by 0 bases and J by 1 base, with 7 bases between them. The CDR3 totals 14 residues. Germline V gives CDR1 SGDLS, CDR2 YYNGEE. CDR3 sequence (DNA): TGTGCCAGCAGCGTAGTCCTAGGGAACACTGAAGCTTTCTTT. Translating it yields CASSVVLGNTEAFF.

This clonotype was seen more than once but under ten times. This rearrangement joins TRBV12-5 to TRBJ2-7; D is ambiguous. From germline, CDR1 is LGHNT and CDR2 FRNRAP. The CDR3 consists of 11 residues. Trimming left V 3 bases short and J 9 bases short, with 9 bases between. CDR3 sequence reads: CASGFQSGQYF. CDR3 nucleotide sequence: TGTGCTAGTGGTTTCCAGTCGGGGCAGTACTTC.

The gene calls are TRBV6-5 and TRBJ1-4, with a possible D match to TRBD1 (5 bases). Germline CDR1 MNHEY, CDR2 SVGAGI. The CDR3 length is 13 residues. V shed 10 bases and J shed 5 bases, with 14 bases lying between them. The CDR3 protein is CATRRDGNEKLFF. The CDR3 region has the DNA TGTGCCACTCGCCGGGACGGCAATGAAAAACTGTTTTTT.

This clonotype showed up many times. CDR3 nucleotides: TGTGCCAGCAGTGATTGGAGGGTTGGCGCTTTCTTT. It encodes CASSDWRVGAFF. The chain has TRBV6-1 and TRBJ1-1; D unclear. Trimming shortened V by 3 bases and J by 11 bases, and 13 bases separated the two germline ends. Germline assignment: CDR1 MNHNS and CDR2 SASEGT. This CDR3 is 12 amino acids long.

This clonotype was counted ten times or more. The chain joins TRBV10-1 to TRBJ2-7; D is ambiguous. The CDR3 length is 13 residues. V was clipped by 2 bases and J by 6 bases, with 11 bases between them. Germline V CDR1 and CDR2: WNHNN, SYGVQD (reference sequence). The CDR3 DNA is TGCGCCAGCAGTGAGGCCAGAATGGGCGAGCAGTACTTC. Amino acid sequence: CASSEARMGEQYF.